This T cell receptor beta chain stems from a study of spatial heterogeneity in lung cancer. This clonotype was counted ten times or more. J was trimmed by 2 bases and V by 4 bases; bases with no gene match: 10. This CDR3 has 16 amino acids. Germline CDR1 MNHEY, CDR2 SVGAGI. The time point was: sample taken at primary tumor resection. Extraction of whole RNA from tumor, nontumor lung or frozen PBMC preceded unsorted sequencing. The donor population consisted of some 72 patients with untreated, early-stage non-small cell lung cancer. Each molecule of TCR cDNA was tagged with one unique molecular identifier. TCRdb reprocessed the 5' RACE reads with MiXCR, giving one entry per CDR3 protein. The table shows about 38,000 distinct CDR3 sequences, with 6% to 8% occurring only once.

Source: PBMCs, taken at surgery. V and J are TRBV6-5 and TRBJ1-2, with 7 bases fitting TRBD1. The source of this sequence is a male donor with early-stage non-small cell lung cancer. The CDR3 nucleotides read TGTGCCAGCAGTTCGAACAGGGGACCCTCCAACTATGGCTACACCTTC. It encodes CASSSNRGPSNYGYTF.